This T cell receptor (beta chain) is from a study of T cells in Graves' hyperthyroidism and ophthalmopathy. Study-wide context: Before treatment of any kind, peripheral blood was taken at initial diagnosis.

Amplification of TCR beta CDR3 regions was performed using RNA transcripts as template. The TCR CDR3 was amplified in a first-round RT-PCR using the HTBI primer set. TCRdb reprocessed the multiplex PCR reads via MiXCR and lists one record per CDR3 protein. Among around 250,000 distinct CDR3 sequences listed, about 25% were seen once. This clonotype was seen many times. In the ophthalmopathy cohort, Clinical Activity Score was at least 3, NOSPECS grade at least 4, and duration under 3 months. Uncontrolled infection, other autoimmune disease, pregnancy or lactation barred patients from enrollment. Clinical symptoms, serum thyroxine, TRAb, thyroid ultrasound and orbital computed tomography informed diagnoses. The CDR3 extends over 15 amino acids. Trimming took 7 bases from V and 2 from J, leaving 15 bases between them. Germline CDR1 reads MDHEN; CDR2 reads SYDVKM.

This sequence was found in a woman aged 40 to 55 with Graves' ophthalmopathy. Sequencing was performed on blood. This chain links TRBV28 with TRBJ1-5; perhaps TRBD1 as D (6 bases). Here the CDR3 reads CASTSQGLGNQPQHF. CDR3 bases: TGTGCCAGCACGTCCCAGGGGTTGGGCAATCAGCCCCAGCATTTT. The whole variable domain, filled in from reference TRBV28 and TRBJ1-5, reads DVKVTQSSRYLVKRTGEKVFLECVQDMDHENMFWYRQDPGLGLRLIYFSYDVKMKEKGDIPEGYSVSREKKERFSLILESASTNQTSMYLCASTSQGLGNQPQHFGDGTRLSIL.